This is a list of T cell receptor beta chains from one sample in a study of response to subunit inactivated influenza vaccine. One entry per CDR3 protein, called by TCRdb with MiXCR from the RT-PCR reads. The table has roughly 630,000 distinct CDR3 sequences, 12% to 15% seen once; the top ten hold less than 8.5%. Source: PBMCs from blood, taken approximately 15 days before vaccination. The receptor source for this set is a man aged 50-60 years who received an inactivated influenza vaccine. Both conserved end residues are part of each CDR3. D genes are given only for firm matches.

CDR3 protein: CASSPGREQETQYF
CDR3 length: 14
D gene: -
J gene: TRBJ2-5
V gene: TRBV5-1

CDR3 protein: CSVEDRGATNEKLFF
CDR3 length: 15
D gene: -
J gene: TRBJ1-4
V gene: TRBV29-1

CDR3 protein: CSVVSGVATNEKLFF
CDR3 length: 15
D gene: -
J gene: TRBJ1-4
V gene: TRBV29-1

CDR3 protein: CASSPPSLQASGANVLTF
CDR3 length: 18
D gene: -
J gene: TRBJ2-6
V gene: TRBV4-1

CDR3 protein: CASSRDREPYNEQFF
CDR3 length: 15
D gene: TRBD1
J gene: TRBJ2-1
V gene: TRBV12-3/TRBV12-4

CDR3 protein: CASSPTHGNTEAFF
CDR3 length: 14
D gene: -
J gene: TRBJ1-1
V gene: TRBV12-3/TRBV12-4

CDR3 protein: CASKQGGDGYTF
CDR3 length: 12
D gene: -
J gene: TRBJ1-2
V gene: TRBV12-3/TRBV12-4

CDR3 protein: CASSGGWNEQFF
CDR3 length: 12
D gene: -
J gene: TRBJ2-1
V gene: TRBV9

CDR3 protein: CASSQVLAGEGYEQYF
CDR3 length: 16
D gene: TRBD2
J gene: TRBJ2-7
V gene: TRBV4-3

CDR3 protein: CASSLSLGRHSPLHF
CDR3 length: 15
D gene: -
J gene: TRBJ1-6
V gene: TRBV28

CDR3 protein: CASSGGKVGTEAFF
CDR3 length: 14
D gene: -
J gene: TRBJ1-1
V gene: TRBV7-2

CDR3 protein: CASSFGQGNYGYTF
CDR3 length: 14
D gene: TRBD1
J gene: TRBJ1-2
V gene: TRBV28

CDR3 protein: CASSVAGGPRETQYF
CDR3 length: 15
D gene: TRBD2
J gene: TRBJ2-5
V gene: TRBV6-1

CDR3 protein: CASSLGMRMGKLFF
CDR3 length: 14
D gene: -
J gene: TRBJ1-4
V gene: TRBV5-1

CDR3 protein: CATLAPGGTQYF
CDR3 length: 12
D gene: -
J gene: TRBJ2-5
V gene: TRBV6-1

CDR3 protein: CASSDLGFEADTQYF
CDR3 length: 15
D gene: -
J gene: TRBJ2-3
V gene: TRBV10-2

CDR3 protein: CASRAWDREDSEAFF
CDR3 length: 15
D gene: TRBD1
J gene: TRBJ1-1
V gene: TRBV28

CDR3 protein: CSAKAATSGKETQYF
CDR3 length: 15
D gene: TRBD2
J gene: TRBJ2-5
V gene: TRBV20-1

CDR3 protein: CASSSSRLRAPETQYF
CDR3 length: 16
D gene: -
J gene: TRBJ2-5
V gene: TRBV6-1

CDR3 protein: CASSFHNTEAFF
CDR3 length: 12
D gene: -
J gene: TRBJ1-1
V gene: TRBV7-2

CDR3 protein: CASSLGQVMGAFF
CDR3 length: 13
D gene: -
J gene: TRBJ1-1
V gene: TRBV11-2

CDR3 protein: CASSLPRTSGGTNTGELFF
CDR3 length: 19
D gene: TRBD2
J gene: TRBJ2-2
V gene: TRBV11-2

CDR3 protein: CASSSDGLAGGLAKNIQYF
CDR3 length: 19
D gene: TRBD2
J gene: TRBJ2-4
V gene: TRBV5-1

CDR3 protein: CASSLDSGTYEQYF
CDR3 length: 14
D gene: -
J gene: TRBJ2-7
V gene: TRBV11-3

CDR3 protein: CASSITGRTEAFF
CDR3 length: 13
D gene: -
J gene: TRBJ1-1
V gene: TRBV19

CDR3 protein: CASSAGGGYTDTQYF
CDR3 length: 15
D gene: -
J gene: TRBJ2-3
V gene: TRBV7-8

CDR3 protein: CAISPAAAETQYF
CDR3 length: 13
D gene: -
J gene: TRBJ2-5
V gene: TRBV10-3

CDR3 protein: CSALPRHEQFF
CDR3 length: 11
D gene: -
J gene: TRBJ2-1
V gene: TRBV20-1

CDR3 protein: CASRIGQARETQYF
CDR3 length: 14
D gene: TRBD1
J gene: TRBJ2-5
V gene: TRBV2

CDR3 protein: CASSLSTGSSYNEQFF
CDR3 length: 16
D gene: -
J gene: TRBJ2-1
V gene: TRBV7-9

CDR3 protein: CASSEVGFLKSDTEAFF
CDR3 length: 17
D gene: -
J gene: TRBJ1-1
V gene: TRBV28

CDR3 protein: CATGAGTQYF
CDR3 length: 10
D gene: -
J gene: TRBJ2-3
V gene: TRBV6-5

CDR3 protein: CASSWNSGREAYNEQFF
CDR3 length: 17
D gene: TRBD2
J gene: TRBJ2-1
V gene: TRBV5-1

CDR3 protein: CASSYRDSVYEQYF
CDR3 length: 14
D gene: TRBD1
J gene: TRBJ2-7
V gene: TRBV5-6

CDR3 protein: CASSLGRVAKNIQYF
CDR3 length: 15
D gene: -
J gene: TRBJ2-4
V gene: TRBV5-1

CDR3 protein: CASSLRDPGTGNVNTEAFF
CDR3 length: 19
D gene: TRBD1
J gene: TRBJ1-1
V gene: TRBV7-6

CDR3 protein: CSAGQGSAYEQYF
CDR3 length: 13
D gene: TRBD1
J gene: TRBJ2-7
V gene: TRBV20-1

CDR3 protein: CASRNRDQNYEQYF
CDR3 length: 14
D gene: -
J gene: TRBJ2-7
V gene: TRBV2

CDR3 protein: CASSQALASWETQYF
CDR3 length: 15
D gene: -
J gene: TRBJ2-5
V gene: TRBV4-3

CDR3 protein: CSVAVGAGDTQYF
CDR3 length: 13
D gene: -
J gene: TRBJ2-3
V gene: TRBV29-1

CDR3 protein: CASSRTGTSGGGPYNEQFF
CDR3 length: 19
D gene: TRBD2
J gene: TRBJ2-1
V gene: TRBV14

CDR3 protein: CASSHSPGPGNTIYF
CDR3 length: 15
D gene: -
J gene: TRBJ1-3
V gene: TRBV14

CDR3 protein: CATSRELAGTINEQFF
CDR3 length: 16
D gene: TRBD2
J gene: TRBJ2-1
V gene: TRBV15